The clone carrying this T cell receptor beta chain was recorded many times. The data were taken from a study of regulatory T cells in long-lasting Graves disease. Time point described: newly diagnosed GD, antithyroid drugs for less than 3 months. After RNA was extracted from PBMCs, the TCR library was made from it. As collected, the peripheral blood samples measured about 8.1 milliliters each and went into EDTA tubes. Both iRepertoire HTBI primers and Arm-PCR of CDR3 regions were used to build the TCR beta libraries. TCRdb itself ran the multiplex PCR reads through MiXCR, one entry per CDR3 protein. This sample has a few hundred thousand distinct CDR3 sequences, with 15% to 20% found just once. These same data were also listed under a study on T cells in Graves' hyperthyroidism and ophthalmopathy. As that report states: Diagnoses were established using clinical symptoms, serum thyroxine and TRAb, thyroid ultrasound and orbital computed tomography.

The origin of this receptor is a woman in her twenties or thirties with Graves disease. The specimen was peripheral blood mononuclear cells (PBMCs), collected at new diagnosis, from a patient treated with antithyroid drugs.

CDR3: CASRVFFGGDRNTEAFF. The DNA of the CDR3 is TGTGCCAGCAGAGTTTTTTTTGGTGGCGACCGGAACACTGAAGCTTTCTTT. The chain recombines TRBV28 with TRBJ1-1, with no clear D. In germline, CDR1 is MDHEN, CDR2 SYDVKM. CDR3 size: 17 residues. With 6 bases removed from V and 1 base from J, the gap between germline ends came to 21 bases.